The 17 T cell receptor beta chains listed next were all sequenced from one sample in a study of blood T cell repertoires in COVID-19. Sequencing used immunoSEQ multiplex PCR; TCRdb keeps in-frame clones, though not all of them. The repertoire holds 250,000 to 400,000 clones, 75% to 90% seen once, with approximately 5.2% in the top ten. Sequencing was performed on PBMCs or T cells enriched from blood (not recorded which). These receptor sequences come from a man aged 60-69 years who had recovered from COVID-19.

This chain links TRBV19 with TRBJ1-2, with D tentatively TRBD1 (5 bases). Germline V gene lookup returns CDR1 LNHDA and CDR2 SQIVND (reference sequence). Trimming shortened V by 4 bases and J by 6 bases, and 18 bases separated the two germline ends. The CDR3 consists of 15 residues. The CDR3 nucleotides read TGTGCCAGTAGTACTCAGGGCGGATACACAGATGGCTACACCTTC. Encoded protein: CASSTQGGYTDGYTF.

J is TRBJ2-7 and V is TRBV28; no firm D call. Trimming removed 2 bases at V and 5 bases at J, with 7 bases between. The germline CDR1 and CDR2 sequences are MDHEN and SYDVKM. The CDR3 runs to 12 residues. The CDR3 bases are TGTGCCAGCAGTTTACCATCTAACGAGCAGTACTTC. Its protein product is CASSLPSNEQYF.

The V and J genes are TRBV7-9 and TRBJ2-1, with 7 bases that match TRBD2. The CDR3 is 16 residues long. Trimming at V came to 1 base and at J to 4 bases, leaving 7 bases not matched to a gene. Germline V lookup: CDR1 SEHNR, CDR2 FQNEAQ (reference sequence). The CDR3: CASSLGGGRRYNEQFF. CDR3 sequence (DNA): TGTGCCAGCAGCTTAGGAGGCGGGAGACGATACAATGAGCAGTTCTTC.

This chain uses TRBV19 with TRBJ2-5; D perhaps matches TRBD2 (5 bases). V was clipped by 5 bases and J by 3 bases, with 16 bases between them. The CDR3 length is 15 residues. Looked up from germline, CDR1 is LNHDA and CDR2 is SQIVND (reference sequence). CDR3 residues: CASSPGYNSEETQYF. CDR3 coding DNA: TGTGCCAGTAGTCCGGGATACAACAGCGAAGAGACCCAGTACTTC.

CDR3: CASSQTSGSSETQYF. The CDR3 region has the DNA TGTGCCAGCAGCCAAACTAGCGGGAGCTCCGAGACCCAGTACTTC. This chain connects TRBV3-1 (or the pseudogene TRBV3-2) to TRBJ2-5; 11 bases fit TRBD2. The CDR3 is made up of 15 amino acids. Trimming at V came to 2 bases and at J to 5 bases, leaving 4 bases not matched to a gene. Germline loops: CDR1 LGHDT, CDR2 YNNKEL (reference sequence).

The chain recombines TRBV5-1 with TRBJ2-5, with 10 positions matching TRBD2. The CDR3 consists of 14 residues. Germline CDR1 reads SGHRS; CDR2 reads YFSETQ. The V and J ends lost 0 bases and 5 bases, in that order; junction bases with no gene match: 1. The CDR3 spells CASSLGTSGETQYF. The DNA for the CDR3 is TGCGCCAGCAGCTTGGGGACTAGCGGCGAGACCCAGTACTTC.

In nucleotides, the CDR3 is TGTGCCAGCAGCCCACTAGTGGGGGACAGTCAGCCCCAGCATTTT. It is translated as CASSPLVGDSQPQHF. The chain links TRBV28 to TRBJ1-5, with 7 bases fitting TRBD1. The CDR3 contains 15 residues. J gave up 6 bases and V 6 bases, and 11 bases lay outside the gene matches. Germline V gene data show CDR1 as MDHEN and CDR2 as SYDVKM.

This chain links TRBV24-1 with TRBJ1-4; D unresolved. V was pared by 4 bases and J by 8 bases, with 13 bases between. Germline-derived CDR1 and CDR2 are KGHDR and SFDVKD. The CDR3 spans 14 residues. The CDR3 protein is CATSEEVNREKLFF. The CDR3 coding sequence is TGTGCCACCAGTGAGGAGGTCAACCGGGAAAAACTGTTTTTT.

The chain recombines TRBV7-6 with TRBJ2-2; 7 bases agree with TRBD2. The V and J ends lost 5 bases and 2 bases, in that order; junction bases with no gene match: 8. CDR1 and CDR2 from the germline V gene are SGHVS and FNYEAQ. The CDR3 sequence is 16 residues long. Here the CDR3 DNA reads TGTGCCAGCAGCGTACAACTAGCGCATAACACCGGGGAGCTGTTTTTT. It specifies CASSVQLAHNTGELFF.

The V and J genes are TRBV7-2 and TRBJ2-2, with 9 bases aligning to TRBD1. V gave up 3 bases and J gave up 4 bases; unmatched junction bases: 3. Per germline, CDR1 SGHTA and CDR2 FQGNSA. The CDR3 consists of 15 residues. The CDR3, as DNA: TGTGCCAGCAGCTTCCTACAGGGGGCCACCGGGGAGCTGTTTTTT. Amino acid sequence: CASSFLQGATGELFF. Together with reference TRBV7-2 and TRBJ2-2, the CDR3 gives the full variable domain: GAGVSQSPSNKVTEKGKDVELRCDPISGHTALYWYRQSLGQGLEFLIYFQGNSAPDKSGLPSDRFSAERTGGSVSTLTIQRTQQEDSAVYLCASSFLQGATGELFFGEGSRLTVL.

This chain joins TRBV28 and TRBJ2-5, with 8 bases lining up with TRBD2. V was pared by 7 bases and J by 5 bases, with 9 bases of the junction left unmatched. CDR3 length equals 14 residues. Germline V gene data show CDR1 as MDHEN and CDR2 as SYDVKM. CDR3 nucleotides: TGTGCCAGCAATCCGGGAGGGGGGACGGAGACCCAGTACTTC. Translated: CASNPGGGTETQYF.

This clone was observed a few times. This sequence joins TRBV29-1 and TRBJ2-1; 9 positions agree with TRBD1. This CDR3 region has 13 residues. J gave up 7 bases and V 7 bases, and 8 bases lay outside the gene matches. CDR1 SQVTM and CDR2 ANQGSEA come from the germline V gene. The CDR3: CSAGQGSLNEQFF. CDR3 DNA: TGCAGCGCGGGACAGGGAAGTCTAAATGAGCAGTTCTTC.

The chain couples TRBV7-2 to TRBJ2-5; 9 bases line up with TRBD2. Germline trimming cut 1 base from V and 4 bases from J; bases unmatched to any gene: 7. Germline CDR1 SGHTA, CDR2 FQGNSA. This CDR3 spans 16 amino acids. In DNA form, the CDR3 reads TGTGCCAGCAGCTTAGGGCGGGAGGGCCTCCCAGAGACCCAGTACTTC. Amino acids: CASSLGREGLPETQYF.

The chain recombines TRBV24-1 with TRBJ2-1; TRBD1 is a possible D gene (6 bases). The CDR3 loop spans 12 amino acids. V shed 8 bases and J shed 2 bases, with 6 bases lying between them. Germline assignment: CDR1 KGHDR and CDR2 SFDVKD. Here the CDR3 reads CATKGAYNEQFF. For the CDR3, the DNA is TGTGCCACCAAGGGGGCCTACAATGAGCAGTTCTTC.

The V and J genes are TRBV9 and TRBJ2-3; weak D call: TRBD1 (5 bases). V gave up 0 bases and J gave up 2 bases, with 13 bases separating them. In germline, CDR1 is SGDLS, CDR2 YYNGEE. The CDR3 extends over 16 amino acids. The CDR3 DNA is TGTGCCAGCAGCGTAGGTACAGGCCCACTCACAGATACGCAGTATTTT. Amino acid sequence: CASSVGTGPLTDTQYF.

The chain couples TRBV24-1 to TRBJ2-1; TRBD2 matches at 11 bases. CDR3 length: 16 residues. Per germline, CDR1 KGHDR and CDR2 SFDVKD. Trimming at V came to 3 bases and at J to 5 bases, leaving 5 bases not matched to a gene. The CDR3 DNA follows: TGTGCCACCAGTGATCGGACTAGCGGGTACCACAATGAGCAGTTCTTC. Its protein product is CATSDRTSGYHNEQFF.

This rearrangement joins TRBV27 to TRBJ1-6, with D maybe TRBD1 (5 bases). The germline CDR1 and CDR2 sequences are MNHEY and SMNVEV (reference sequence). The CDR3 loop spans 15 amino acids. V was clipped by 8 bases and J by 7 bases, with 18 bases between them. CDR3 protein: CASGSLAGRNSPLHF. CDR3 DNA sequence: TGTGCCAGCGGCTCTTTGGCAGGGAGGAATTCACCCCTCCACTTT.